This is a list of T cell receptor beta chains from one sample in a study of CD8+CD57+ T cells in acquired aplastic anemia. Via MiXCR, TCRdb re-called the reads, giving one row per CDR3 protein. The sample records around 79,000 distinct CDR3 sequences, approximately 70% being singletons. Material: sorted CD4+, CD8+, or CD8+CD57+ T cells (not recorded which) from PBMCs. These receptor sequences come from a human donor with aplastic anemia. Each CDR3 is given with its conserved first and last residue. D genes are given only for firm matches. Rows may omit the clone size; those that give it use once, few, many or a size class.

>TRBV24-1|-|TRBJ2-1|TRBD2
CATSEGGNEQFF
TGTGCCACCAGTGAGGGGGGGAATGAGCAGTTCTTC
>TRBV7-2|few|TRBJ2-7|TRBD2
CASSLGLAGTEQYF
TGTGCCAGCAGCTTAGGACTAGCGGGGACCGAGCAGTACTTC
>TRBV24-1|-|TRBJ2-7|TRBD1
CASSLSGTGSEQYF
TGCGCCAGCAGCCTGTCCGGGACAGGGAGCGAGCAGTACTTC
>TRBV10-2|many|TRBJ2-5|-
CASSEELATETQYF
TGCGCCAGCAGTGAGGAACTAGCTACAGAGACCCAGTACTTC
>TRBV24-1|-|TRBJ2-1|TRBD1
CATSDQGRGRLDEQFF
TGTGCCACCAGTGATCAGGGCAGGGGGCGCCTCGATGAGCAGTTCTTC
>TRBV7-8|few|TRBJ2-7|-
CASRDRSYEQYF
TGTGCCAGCAGAGACAGATCCTACGAGCAGTACTTC
>TRBV15|few|TRBJ2-7|TRBD2
CATSTLAGGPNEQYF
TGTGCCACCAGCACTCTAGCGGGGGGGCCGAATGAGCAGTACTTC
>TRBV25-1|-|TRBJ1-1|-
CASSGLQGGSTEAFF
TGTGCCAGCAGTGGCCTTCAGGGCGGGAGCACTGAAGCTTTCTTT
>TRBV5-6|once|TRBJ1-5|-
CASSFSQVNSNQPQHF
TGTGCCAGCAGCTTTTCGCAGGTCAATAGCAATCAGCCCCAGCATTTT
>TRBV20-1|few|TRBJ2-7|TRBD2
CSAPPSASGIAEQYF
TGCAGTGCCCCCCCCTCAGCTAGCGGGATTGCCGAGCAGTACTTC
>TRBV10-1|-|TRBJ2-5|-
CASSEGRDETQYF
TGCGCCAGCAGTGAGGGGCGAGATGAGACCCAGTACTTC
>TRBV7-9|-|TRBJ2-1|TRBD1
CASSRDRGEQFF
TGTGCCAGCAGCCGCGACAGGGGTGAGCAGTTCTTC
>TRBV12-3/TRBV12-4|-|TRBJ2-7|-
CASRQESNEQYF
TGTGCCAGCAGACAGGAGTCGAACGAGCAGTACTTC
>TRBV15|few|TRBJ1-1|-
CATSRETGMNTEAFF
TGTGCCACCAGCAGAGAGACAGGCATGAACACTGAAGCTTTCTTT
>TRBV7-9|many|TRBJ2-7|TRBD1
CASSRDSSYEQYF
TGTGCCAGCAGCCGGGACAGTTCCTACGAGCAGTACTTC
>TRBV15|once|TRBJ1-4|TRBD1
CATSRGQGRTLNEKLFF
TGTGCCACCAGCAGGGGACAGGGAAGGACCCTTAATGAAAAACTGTTTTTT
>TRBV11-2|-|TRBJ2-3|TRBD1
CASSSDRADTDTQYF
TGTGCCAGCAGCTCAGACAGGGCTGACACAGATACGCAGTATTTT
>TRBV19|-|TRBJ1-6|-
CASSPTGVSPLYF
TGTGCCAGTAGTCCTACGGGAGTTTCACCCCTCTACTTT
>TRBV11-1|-|TRBJ2-3|-
CASSSGSLVTDTQYF
TGTGCCAGCAGCTCAGGGTCCTTAGTCACAGATACGCAGTATTTT
>TRBV20-1|few|TRBJ2-7|-
CSASSPGAGNPYEQYF
TGCAGTGCTAGTTCCCCCGGGGCAGGGAATCCCTACGAGCAGTACTTC
>TRBV9|-|TRBJ2-1|-
CASSVADSSYNEQFF
TGTGCCAGCAGCGTAGCGGACAGCTCCTACAATGAGCAGTTCTTC
>TRBV15|few|TRBJ2-7|TRBD2
CATRAAGGSYEQYF
TGTGCCACCCGAGCAGCGGGGGGCTCCTACGAGCAGTACTTC
>TRBV6-1|-|TRBJ2-7|-
CASSRRGVTYEQYF
TGTGCCAGCAGTCGGAGAGGGGTAACCTACGAGCAGTACTTC
>TRBV10-3|-|TRBJ1-3|-
CAISWSSGNTIYF
TGTGCCATCTCTTGGAGTTCTGGAAACACCATATATTTT
>TRBV5-1|many|TRBJ2-7|-
CASSVTGTGAYEQYF
TGCGCCAGCAGCGTGACCGGGACGGGAGCCTACGAGCAGTACTTC
>TRBV28|few|TRBJ1-1|-
CASSLSRQNTEAFF
TGTGCCAGCAGTTTATCACGACAGAACACTGAAGCTTTCTTT
>TRBV7-9|-|TRBJ2-7|-
CASNEDPYEQYF
TGTGCCAGCAACGAGGATCCCTACGAGCAGTACTTC
>TRBV24-1|-|TRBJ2-1|TRBD1
CATSDSTGTGHHNEQFF
TGTGCCACCAGTGATTCAACCGGGACAGGCCACCACAATGAGCAGTTCTTC
>TRBV3-1|-|TRBJ2-2|TRBD2
CASSLGLADVPHGELFF
TGTGCCAGCAGCCTGGGACTAGCGGACGTCCCCCACGGGGAGCTGTTTTTT
>TRBV7-9|many|TRBJ2-7|-
CASSSNSYEQYF
TGTGCCAGCAGTTCAAACTCCTACGAGCAGTACTTC
>TRBV29-1|-|TRBJ2-7|-
CSTRTGTYEQYF
TGCAGCACTAGAACCGGGACCTACGAGCAGTACTTC
>TRBV10-3|-|TRBJ2-3|-
CAISDGVSSDTQYF
TGTGCCATCAGTGACGGGGTTAGCTCGGATACGCAGTATTTT
>TRBV5-1|-|TRBJ2-1|-
CASSLGRPRDEQFF
TGCGCCAGCAGCTTGGGTCGACCGAGGGATGAGCAGTTCTTC
>TRBV7-8|-|TRBJ1-2|-
CASSPSGGSRGYTF
TGTGCCAGCAGCCCCTCGGGAGGGAGTCGTGGCTACACCTTC
>TRBV20-1|-|TRBJ2-3|-
CSARDVGLTDTQYF
TGCAGTGCTAGAGATGTTGGTCTTACAGATACGCAGTATTTT
>TRBV2|-|TRBJ2-1|TRBD2
CASSGSGAEQFF
TGTGCCAGCAGTGGGAGCGGGGCTGAGCAGTTCTTC
>TRBV30|-|TRBJ1-6|-
CAWSSGMPYNSPLHF
TGTGCCTGGAGTTCAGGGATGCCCTATAATTCACCCCTCCACTTT
>TRBV20-1|-|TRBJ1-2|-
CSARDLAEAATYGYTF
TGCAGTGCTAGAGATCTTGCGGAGGCAGCCACCTATGGCTACACCTTC
>TRBV18|-|TRBJ2-5|-
CASSPGFGETQYF
TGTGCCAGCTCACCAGGGTTCGGAGAGACCCAGTACTTC
>TRBV7-9|few|TRBJ2-7|-
CASLGGYEQYF
TGTGCCAGCCTTGGAGGCTACGAGCAGTACTTC
>TRBV15|few|TRBJ2-7|TRBD1
CATSRVFAGGYEQYF
TGTGCCACCAGCAGAGTCTTCGCAGGGGGCTACGAGCAGTACTTC
>TRBV29-1|-|TRBJ2-7|-
CSPRLRYPGHEQYF
TGCAGCCCCCGATTGCGTTACCCTGGCCACGAGCAGTACTTC
>TRBV5-1|-|TRBJ2-7|-
CASTQGGLYEQYF
TGCGCCAGCACCCAGGGGGGCTTGTACGAGCAGTACTTC
>TRBV9|-|TRBJ2-7|-
CASSVDMKGAEQYF
TGTGCCAGCAGCGTAGATATGAAGGGAGCCGAGCAGTACTTC
>TRBV7-9|-|TRBJ1-6|-
CASSLDGSYNSPLHF
TGTGCCAGCAGCTTAGATGGCTCCTATAATTCACCCCTCCACTTT
>TRBV7-9|many|TRBJ2-7|TRBD1
CASSLPGTDEQYF
TGTGCCAGCAGCTTACCCGGGACAGACGAGCAGTACTTC
>TRBV7-3|-|TRBJ1-2|TRBD1
CATGGGYGYTF
TGTGCCACAGGGGGCGGCTATGGCTACACCTTC
>TRBV7-3|-|TRBJ1-1|-
CASSFDPNTEAFF
TGTGCCAGCAGCTTCGACCCGAACACTGAAGCTTTCTTT
>TRBV7-7|few|TRBJ2-5|-
CASSPENEETQYF
TGTGCTAGCAGCCCAGAGAATGAAGAGACCCAGTACTTC
>TRBV5-8|-|TRBJ2-5|-
CASRGLANQETQYF
TGTGCCAGCCGCGGGTTAGCTAATCAAGAGACCCAGTACTTC
>TRBV7-9|few|TRBJ2-7|-
CASSVYRDTSYEQYF
TGTGCCAGCAGCGTATACCGGGACACCTCCTACGAGCAGTACTTC
>TRBV28|-|TRBJ2-3|-
CASSRDWASTDTQYF
TGTGCCAGCAGCCGGGACTGGGCTAGCACAGATACGCAGTATTTT
>TRBV11-1|-|TRBJ2-7|TRBD1
CASSTPRDRVSYEQYF
TGTGCCAGCAGCACGCCCCGGGACAGGGTATCCTACGAGCAGTACTTC
>TRBV19|-|TRBJ1-1|-
CASSIGPEAFF
TGTGCCAGTAGTATAGGGCCTGAAGCTTTCTTT
>TRBV9|few|TRBJ1-3|-
CASSVDWSSGNTIYF
TGTGCCAGCAGCGTAGACTGGAGCTCTGGAAACACCATATATTTT
>TRBV7-2|-|TRBJ1-5|-
CASSTPGRDNQPQHF
TGTGCCAGCAGCACCCCAGGGCGGGACAATCAGCCCCAGCATTTT
>TRBV24-1|once|TRBJ1-5|-
CATKGDYSNQPQHF
TGTGCCACCAAGGGGGACTATAGCAATCAGCCCCAGCATTTT